The sequence of this T cell receptor (beta chain) was determined in a study of shared clonotypes between healthy human individuals. Germline values: CDR1 SNHLY, CDR2 FYNNEI. The CDR3 spans 14 residues. Trimming stripped 5 bases from V and 2 bases from J, with 12 bases between. The repertoire was sequenced with immunoSEQ multiplex PCR; TCRdb's copy has only in-frame clones and lacks some. Here the sample spans 90,000 to 100,000 clones, 40% to 55% being singletons. Specimen: PBMCs. This chain links TRBV2 with TRBJ2-5, with a tentative D call TRBD1 (6 bases). This sequence was found in a woman in her thirties or forties in good health. Some clones in this sample may be carry-over from other donors' samples. CDR3 residues: CASSPRTAQETQYF. The CDR3 DNA reads as TGTGCCAGCAGTCCCCGGACAGCGCAAGAGACCCAGTACTTC.